This TCR beta chain derives from a study of cytomegalovirus exposure and HLA in healthy donors. PCR primers comprised 60 Vbeta and 13 Jbeta primers. The repertoire was sequenced with immunoSEQ multiplex PCR; TCRdb's copy has only in-frame clones and lacks some. In the table there are about 67,000 clones, approximately 67% of which are singletons. Study-wide points: In a later analysis, TCR beta V- and J-gene trimming was associated with a missense DCLRE1C variant. HLA alleles showed associations with some 15,000 TCR beta sequences in a later analysis, at a 0.05 false discovery rate. Confirmation was obtained in vitro that a few CMV-associated chains are specific for CMV antigens. According to a later analysis, most TCR beta chains associated with CMV appeared HLA-restricted.

The sample holds a few counts of this clone. Its target is not known. This sample includes further DNA sequences coding for the same CDR3. Trimming shortened V by 3 bases and J by 2 bases, and 11 bases separated the two germline ends. The CDR3 has 14 amino acids. Germline lookup yields CDR1 MNHNS and CDR2 SASEGT. Specimen: PBMCs. This receptor was taken from a woman aged 30 to 39 in good health and CMV-seronegative. The rearrangement uses TRBV6-1 and TRBJ2-7, with D maybe TRBD2 (6 bases). The CDR3 nucleotides read TGTGCCAGCAGTGATGGGAGGCGGGCCTACGAGCAGTACTTC. This sequence encodes CASSDGRRAYEQYF.